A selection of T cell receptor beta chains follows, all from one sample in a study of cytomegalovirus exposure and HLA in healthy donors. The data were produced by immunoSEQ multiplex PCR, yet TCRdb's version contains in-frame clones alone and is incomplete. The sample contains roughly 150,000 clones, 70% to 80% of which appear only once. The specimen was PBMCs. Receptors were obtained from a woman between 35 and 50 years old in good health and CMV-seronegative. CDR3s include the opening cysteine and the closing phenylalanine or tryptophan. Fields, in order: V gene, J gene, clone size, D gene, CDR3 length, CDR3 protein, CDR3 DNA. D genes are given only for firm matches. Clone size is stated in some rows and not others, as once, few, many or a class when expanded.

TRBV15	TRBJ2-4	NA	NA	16	CATSREGDLAKNIQYF	TGTGCCACCAGCAGAGAGGGCGATCTAGCCAAAAACATTCAGTACTTC
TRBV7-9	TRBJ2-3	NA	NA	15	CSSSYPFGSTDTQYF	TGTTCCAGCAGCTACCCTTTCGGGAGCACAGATACGCAGTATTTT
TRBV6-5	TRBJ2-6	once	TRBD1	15	CASSHTGAGANVLTF	TGTGCCAGCAGTCATACAGGGGCCGGGGCCAACGTCCTGACTTTC
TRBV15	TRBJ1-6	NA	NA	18	CATSSRKSPLGQNSPLHF	TGTGCCACCAGCAGCCGCAAATCCCCCCTGGGGCAAAATTCACCCCTCCACTTT
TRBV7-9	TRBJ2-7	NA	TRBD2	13	CSSSLAGGGEQYF	TGTTCCAGCAGCCTAGCGGGAGGAGGGGAGCAGTACTTC
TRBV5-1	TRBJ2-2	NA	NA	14	CASSLFANTGELFF	TGCGCCAGCAGCTTGTTCGCGAACACCGGGGAGCTGTTTTTT
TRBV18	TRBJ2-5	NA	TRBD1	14	CASSNNRGQETQYF	TGTGCCAGCTCAAACAACAGGGGTCAAGAGACCCAGTACTTC
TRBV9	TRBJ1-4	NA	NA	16	CASSVGQGATNEKLFF	TGTGCCAGCAGCGTAGGTCAGGGTGCAACTAATGAAAAACTGTTTTTT
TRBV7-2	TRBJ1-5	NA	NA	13	CASSFNSNQPQHF	TGTGCCAGCAGCTTTAATAGCAATCAGCCCCAGCATTTT
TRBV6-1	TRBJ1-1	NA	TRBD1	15	CASSARGTGRTEAFF	TGTGCCAGCAGTGCTAGAGGGACAGGGAGAACTGAAGCTTTCTTT
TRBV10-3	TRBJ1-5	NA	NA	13	CAIADPGGQPQHF	TGTGCCATCGCGGATCCAGGAGGTCAGCCCCAGCATTTT
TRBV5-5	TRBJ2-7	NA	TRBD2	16	CASSGPLAGGPYEQYF	TGTGCCAGCAGCGGCCCTCTAGCGGGGGGGCCCTACGAGCAGTACTTC
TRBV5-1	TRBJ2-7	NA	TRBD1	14	CASSSTTGTYEQYF	TGCGCCAGCAGCTCGACGACAGGGACCTACGAGCAGTACTTC
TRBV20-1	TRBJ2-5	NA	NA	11	CSVRPGETQYF	TGCAGTGTTAGGCCGGGGGAGACCCAGTACTTC
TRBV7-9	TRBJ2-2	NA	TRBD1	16	CASSLDGTGGPGELFF	TGTGCCAGCAGCTTAGATGGGACAGGGGGTCCAGGGGAGCTGTTTTTT
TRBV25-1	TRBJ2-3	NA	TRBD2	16	CASSDPATSGRYTQYF	TGTGCCAGCAGTGACCCGGCGACTAGCGGGAGATATACGCAGTATTTT
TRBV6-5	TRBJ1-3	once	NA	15	CASSYSAGEGNTIYF	TGTGCCAGCAGTTACTCCGCAGGCGAGGGAAACACCATATATTTT
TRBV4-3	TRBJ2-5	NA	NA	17	CASSQDLAPDSQETQYF	TGCGCCAGCAGCCAAGATCTCGCCCCCGACAGCCAAGAGACCCAGTACTTC
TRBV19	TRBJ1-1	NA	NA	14	CASSKGGRYTEAFF	TGTGCCAGTAGTAAGGGAGGGCGGTACACTGAAGCTTTCTTT